The next 14 T cell receptor beta chains were all read from a single sample in a study of metastatic and nonmetastatic thyroid tumors. All patients were treatment-naive before thyroid surgery. TCRdb re-analyzed the PCR reads through MiXCR. The table lists 22,000 or so clones, 13% to 15% of them singletons. Sequences were obtained from tumor tissue. These receptors came from a female donor with papillary thyroid cancer or a benign thyroid nodule (not recorded which). Some clones in this sample may be carry-over from other donors' samples.

This clone was recorded many times. J is TRBJ1-3 and V is TRBV3-1; TRBD1 matches at 9 bases. The CDR3 has 17 amino acids. The germline V gene has CDR1 LGHDT and CDR2 YNNKEL (reference sequence). V lost 7 bases and J lost 0; bases outside the gene matches: 10. The CDR3 coding sequence is TGTGCCAGCACCTCAGGGACAGGGCCTTACTCTGGAAACACCATATATTTT. Its translation is CASTSGTGPYSGNTIYF. Together with reference TRBV3-1 and TRBJ1-3, the CDR3 gives the full variable domain: DTAVSQTPKYLVTQMGNDKSIKCEQNLGHDTMYWYKQDSKKFLKIMFSYNNKELIINETVPNRFSPKSPDKAHLNLHINSLELGDSAVYFCASTSGTGPYSGNTIYFGEGSWLTVV.

This clone has ten or more counts. The CDR3 DNA is TGCGCCAGCAGCTTGGAGGGAGGTAATGAAAAACTGTTTTTT. It is translated as CASSLEGGNEKLFF. The chain recombines TRBV5-1 with TRBJ1-4; D gene ambiguous. The CDR3 extends over 14 amino acids. Germline values: CDR1 SGHRS, CDR2 YFSETQ. V was pared by 0 bases and J by 4 bases, with 7 bases between.

This clone was counted ten times or more. The rearrangement links TRBV7-9 to TRBJ2-1; 9 bases are shared with TRBD2. The ends lost 2 bases at V and 6 bases at J; junction bases unmatched: 8. This CDR3 has 16 amino acids. CDR1 is SEHNR and CDR2 is FQNEAQ in the germline V gene (reference sequence). CDR3 amino acids: CASSLLGTSYFNEQFF. For the CDR3, the DNA is TGTGCCAGCAGCTTACTTGGGACTAGCTACTTCAATGAGCAGTTCTTC. Based on the CDR3 plus reference TRBV7-9 and TRBJ2-1, the full variable domain is DTGVSQNPRHKITKRGQNVTFRCDPISEHNRLYWYRQTLGQGPEFLTYFQNEAQLEKSRLLSDRFSAERPKGSFSTLEIQRTEQGDSAMYLCASSLLGTSYFNEQFFGPGTRLTVL.

The V call is TRBV10-1, the J call TRBJ2-7; D not certain. The CDR3 is 15 residues long. Deletions cut 2 bases from V and 0 bases from J, with 11 bases between. From germline, CDR1 is WNHNN and CDR2 SYGVQD (reference sequence). DNA of the CDR3: TGCGCCAGCAGTGAGGGGAAAGGAAGCTCCTACGAGCAGTACTTC. Residues: CASSEGKGSSYEQYF.

This clone was seen repeatedly, ten times or more. V gene TRBV12-3 or TRBV12-4 combines with J gene TRBJ1-1; D remains unclear. V gave up 5 bases and J gave up 4 bases, with 8 bases separating them. This CDR3 spans 12 amino acids. This CDR3 reads CASSLRVTEAFF. In DNA form, the CDR3 reads TGTGCCAGCAGTCTTAGGGTCACTGAAGCTTTCTTT.

The sample holds many counts of this clone. As DNA, the CDR3 is TGTGCCAGCAGCTTGGGGCCAGATACGCAGTATTTT. It specifies CASSLGPDTQYF. The chain couples TRBV7-6 to TRBJ2-3; weak D call: TRBD1 (5 bases). The CDR3 is made up of 12 amino acids. Germline V CDR1 and CDR2: SGHVS, FNYEAQ. V lost 3 bases, J lost 4 bases, and 5 bases lay in between.

This clone has only a few counts. The chain uses TRBV6-8 and TRBJ2-2, with D tentatively TRBD1 (6 bases). V was cut by 6 bases and J by 2 bases, with 10 bases left in between. The germline gives CDR1 MNHGY, CDR2 SAAAGT. The CDR3 sequence is 14 residues long. The CDR3 loop reads CASRTGTNTGELFF. The CDR3 DNA reads as TGTGCCAGCAGAACCGGGACAAACACCGGGGAGCTGTTTTTT.

This clone was seen ten or more times. V gene TRBV10-3 combines with J gene TRBJ2-1, with 7 nucleotides matching TRBD1. This CDR3 contains 15 residues. Germline trimming cut 6 bases from V and 4 bases from J; bases unmatched to any gene: 9. Germline CDR1 reads ENHRY; CDR2 reads SYGVKD. The CDR3 DNA reads as TGTGCCATCAGCGATTCACAGGGGAAATACAATGAGCAGTTCTTC. Amino acids: CAISDSQGKYNEQFF.

V usage is TRBV5-1 and J usage is TRBJ2-1, with D perhaps matching TRBD1 or TRBD2 (5 bases each). The CDR3 runs to 15 residues. Germline V gene sequence: CDR1 SGHRS, CDR2 YFSETQ. V was trimmed by 3 bases and J by 6 bases, leaving 16 bases between them. CDR3 in amino acids: CASSSGAGLGNEQFF. The CDR3 DNA follows: TGCGCCAGCAGCTCCGGGGCAGGGTTGGGCAATGAGCAGTTCTTC.

This clone was observed many times. The chain links TRBV20-1 to TRBJ2-1, with D possibly being TRBD2 (5 bases). V shed 2 bases and J shed 10 bases, with 15 bases lying between them. From germline, CDR1 is DFQATT and CDR2 SNEGSKA (reference sequence). The CDR3 is 13 residues long. The CDR3, as DNA: TGCAGTGCTAGATACCTCTCGGACTCAGAGCAGTTCTTC. Its translation: CSARYLSDSEQFF.

This clone was recorded at least ten times. This chain connects TRBV7-3 to TRBJ2-1; 9 nucleotides align to TRBD2. Germline V gives CDR1 SGHTA, CDR2 FQGTGA. The CDR3 covers 13 residues. V lost 4 bases to trimming and J lost 6 bases; unmatched junction nucleotides: 1. In nucleotides, the CDR3 is TGTGCCAGCAGCTCGCGGGGGGGCAATGAGCAGTTCTTC. Its translation is CASSSRGGNEQFF. Looking up the rest from reference TRBV7-3 and TRBJ2-1 gives the full variable domain: GAGVSQTPSNKVTEKGKYVELRCDPISGHTALYWYRQSLGQGPEFLIYFQGTGAADDSGLPNDRFFAVRPEGSVSTLKIQRTERGDSAVYLCASSSRGGNEQFFGPGTRLTVL.

This clone appeared many times. V is TRBV10-3 and J is TRBJ2-7; D uncertain. Deletions cut 2 bases from V and 5 bases from J, with 10 bases between. This CDR3 comprises 13 residues. CDR1 and CDR2 (germline): ENHRY, SYGVKD. Here the CDR3 reads CAISEPIKDEQYF. The CDR3 DNA is TGTGCCATCAGTGAGCCGATCAAGGACGAGCAGTACTTC.

This clone was observed many times. V usage is TRBV9 and J usage is TRBJ2-6; D call uncertain. Trimming removed 5 bases at V and 2 bases at J, with 8 bases between. Germline V lookup: CDR1 SGDLS, CDR2 YYNGEE. The CDR3 covers 14 residues. The CDR3 coding sequence is TGTGCCAGCAGGCGGATTCCTGGGGCCAACGTCCTGACTTTC. Residues: CASRRIPGANVLTF. Combining the CDR3 with reference TRBV9 and TRBJ2-6 gives the whole variable domain DSGVTQTPKHLITATGQRVTLRCSPRSGDLSVYWYQQSLDQGLQFLIQYYNGEERAKGNILERFSAQQFPDLHSELNLSSLELGDSALYFCASRRIPGANVLTFGAGSRLTVL.

At least ten counts were recorded for this clone. The chain has TRBV5-4 and TRBJ2-4; 14 bases are a match to TRBD2. Germline V gives CDR1 SGHNT, CDR2 YYREEE (reference sequence). This CDR3 comprises 16 residues. Trimming removed 6 bases from V and 5 bases from J; junction bases left unmatched: 7. CDR3 sequence reads: CASTVGLAGAENIQYF. CDR3 in DNA: TGTGCCAGCACCGTGGGACTAGCGGGAGCGGAAAACATTCAGTACTTC. The full variable domain, in which reference TRBV5-4 and TRBJ2-4 provide the parts outside the CDR3, is ETGVTQSPTHLIKTRGQQVTLRCSSQSGHNTVSWYQQALGQGPQFIFQYYREEENGRGNFPPRFSGLQFPNYSSELNVNALELDDSALYLCASTVGLAGAENIQYFGAGTRLSVL.